These 6 T cell receptor beta chains share one sample of origin, sequenced in a study of T cell changes during pregnancy in multiple sclerosis. Generated by immunoSEQ multiplex PCR, the TCRdb table keeps only in-frame clones and is missing some. The sample has tens of thousands of clones; about nine tenths are singletons. Specimen: CD4+ T cells from peripheral blood mononuclear cells, collected before pregnancy. The receptors were gathered from a female donor with multiple sclerosis, enrolled in a pregnancy study.

This chain links TRBV18 with TRBJ1-1; D is undetermined. The germline V gene has CDR1 KGHSH and CDR2 LQKENI. Trimming took off 2 bases at V and 1 base at J, with 5 bases between the two ends. The CDR3 sequence is 13 residues long. Written as DNA, the CDR3 is TGTGCCAGCTCACCAGAGGCGAACACTGAAGCTTTCTTT. This gives the protein CASSPEANTEAFF. Drawing the rest from reference TRBV18 and TRBJ1-1, the complete variable domain is NAGVMQNPRHLVRRRGQEARLRCSPMKGHSHVYWYRQLPEEGLKFMVYLQKENIIDESGMPKERFSAEFPKEGPSILRIQQVVRGDSAAYFCASSPEANTEAFFGQGTRLTVV.

V gene TRBV5-1 combines with J gene TRBJ2-1, with TRBD2 identical over 8 bases. After removal of 4 bases from V and 8 bases from J, the junction contained 14 bases not matched to a gene. The CDR3 sequence is 16 residues long. Germline assignment: CDR1 SGHRS and CDR2 YFSETQ. CDR3 region: CASSTRGGREADEQFF. The CDR3 nucleotides read TGCGCCAGCAGCACCCGGGGGGGGCGGGAGGCAGATGAGCAGTTCTTC.

The J gene is TRBJ2-2, the V gene TRBV5-6, with D possibly matching TRBD2 (5 bases). From germline, CDR1 is SGHDT and CDR2 YYEEEE. V was pared by 0 bases and J by 1 base, with 7 bases between. The CDR3 has 15 amino acids. The CDR3 protein is CASSLAGGNTGELFF. DNA for the CDR3: TGTGCCAGCAGCTTGGCCGGAGGGAACACCGGGGAGCTGTTTTTT.

The genes are TRBV30 and TRBJ2-7; a weak D match, TRBD1 (6 bases). Germline V gives CDR1 GTSNPN, CDR2 SVGIG (reference sequence). CDR3 length: 17 amino acids. V lost 4 bases, J lost 1 base, and 23 bases lay in between. The CDR3 DNA reads as TGTGCCTGGAATAAAGGGTGGGGGCAGACGAGATCCTACGAGCAGTACTTC. Translation gives CAWNKGWGQTRSYEQYF.

The V call is TRBV6-5, the J call TRBJ1-2; D unresolved. The CDR3 totals 15 residues. From germline, CDR1 is MNHEY and CDR2 SVGAGI. Trimming left V 0 bases short and J 5 bases short, with 13 bases between. CDR3 DNA sequence: TGTGCCAGCAGTTACTCGGGCAGATCTCTTTATGGCTACACCTTC. Protein product: CASSYSGRSLYGYTF.

This chain connects TRBV4-3 to TRBJ1-6; D unresolved. In germline, CDR1 is LGHNA, CDR2 YSLEER. The length of the CDR3 is 14 residues. V was shortened by 0 bases and J by 10 bases, with 10 bases between the two germline ends. The CDR3 DNA reads TGCGCCAGCAGCCAAGATCTGTTGCGGTCACCCCTCCACTTT. Its protein product is CASSQDLLRSPLHF.